One T cell receptor (beta chain) is described in this entry. TCRdb's copy holds only in-frame clones and misses some; the assay was immunoSEQ multiplex PCR. The sample includes approximately 47,000 clones, approximately 87% of them seen just once. The CDR3 contains 14 residues. Trimming removed 8 bases from V and 9 bases from J; junction bases left unmatched: 12. Germline V lookup: CDR1 LGHNA, CDR2 YNFKEQ. This sample stems from a study of blood T cell repertoires in COVID-19. Study-level background: COVID-19 samples collected from the United States, Italy and Spain covered acute and convalescent phases.

The receptor's source is a woman in her fifties or sixties with acute or convalescent COVID-19. Sequenced sample: peripheral blood. The gene calls are TRBV4-2 and TRBJ2-1; TRBD2 aligns across 8 bases. The CDR3 protein is CASGEGTSTIEQFF. The DNA of the CDR3 is TGTGCCAGCGGAGAGGGGACTAGTACTATTGAGCAGTTCTTC.